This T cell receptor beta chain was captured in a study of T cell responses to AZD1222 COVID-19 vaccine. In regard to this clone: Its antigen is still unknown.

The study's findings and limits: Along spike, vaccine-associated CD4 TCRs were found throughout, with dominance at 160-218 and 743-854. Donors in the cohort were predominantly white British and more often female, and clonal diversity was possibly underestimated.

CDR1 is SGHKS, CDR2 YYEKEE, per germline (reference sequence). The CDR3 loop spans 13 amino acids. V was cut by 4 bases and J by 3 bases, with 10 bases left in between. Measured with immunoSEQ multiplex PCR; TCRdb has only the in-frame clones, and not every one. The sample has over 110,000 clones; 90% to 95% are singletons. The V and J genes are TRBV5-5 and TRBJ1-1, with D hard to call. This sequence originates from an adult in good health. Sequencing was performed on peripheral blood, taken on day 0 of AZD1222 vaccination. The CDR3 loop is CASSPQLYTEAFF. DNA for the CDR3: TGTGCCAGCAGCCCGCAGTTGTACACTGAAGCTTTCTTT.